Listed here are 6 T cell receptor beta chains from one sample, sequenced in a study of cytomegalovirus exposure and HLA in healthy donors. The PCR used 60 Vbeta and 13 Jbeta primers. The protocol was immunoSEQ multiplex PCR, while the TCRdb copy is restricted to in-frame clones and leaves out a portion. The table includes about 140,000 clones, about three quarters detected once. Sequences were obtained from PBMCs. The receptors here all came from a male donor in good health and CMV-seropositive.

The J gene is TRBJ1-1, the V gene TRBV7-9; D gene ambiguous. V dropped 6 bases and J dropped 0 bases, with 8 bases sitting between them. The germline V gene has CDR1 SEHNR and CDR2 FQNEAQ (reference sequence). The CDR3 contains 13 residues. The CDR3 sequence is CASRRTMNTEAFF. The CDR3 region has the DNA TGTGCCAGCAGACGAACAATGAACACTGAAGCTTTCTTT.

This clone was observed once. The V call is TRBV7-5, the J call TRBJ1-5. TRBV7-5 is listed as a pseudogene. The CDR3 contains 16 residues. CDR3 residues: CARSLVDGDSNQPQHF. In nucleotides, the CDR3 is TGTGCCAGAAGCTTAGTCGACGGGGATAGCAATCAGCCCCAGCATTTT.

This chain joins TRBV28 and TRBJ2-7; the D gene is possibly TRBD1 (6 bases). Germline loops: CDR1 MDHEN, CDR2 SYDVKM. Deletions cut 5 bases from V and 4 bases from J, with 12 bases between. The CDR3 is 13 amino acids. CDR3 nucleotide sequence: TGTGCCAGCAGTCGACAGGAGATGTACGAGCAGTACTTC. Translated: CASSRQEMYEQYF.

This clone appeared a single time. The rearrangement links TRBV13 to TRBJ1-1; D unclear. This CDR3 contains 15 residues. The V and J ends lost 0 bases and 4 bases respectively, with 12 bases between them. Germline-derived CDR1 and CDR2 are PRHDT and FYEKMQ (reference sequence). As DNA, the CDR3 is TGTGCCAGCAGCTTAGGCCTTATCGGGAGCACTGAAGCTTTCTTT. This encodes CASSLGLIGSTEAFF.

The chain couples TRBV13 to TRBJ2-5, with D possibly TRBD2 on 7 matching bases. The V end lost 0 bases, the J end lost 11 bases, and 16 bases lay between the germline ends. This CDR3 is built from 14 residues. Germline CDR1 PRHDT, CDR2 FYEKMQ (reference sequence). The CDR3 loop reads CASSLGYRVREQYF. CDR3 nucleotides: TGTGCCAGCAGCTTAGGGTACAGGGTGCGGGAGCAGTACTTC.

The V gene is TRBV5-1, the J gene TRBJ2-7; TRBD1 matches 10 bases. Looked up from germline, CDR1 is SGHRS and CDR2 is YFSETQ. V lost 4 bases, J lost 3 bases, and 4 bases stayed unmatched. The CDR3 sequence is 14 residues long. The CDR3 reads CASSPWTGGYEQYF. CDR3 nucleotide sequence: TGCGCCAGCAGCCCTTGGACAGGGGGCTACGAGCAGTACTTC. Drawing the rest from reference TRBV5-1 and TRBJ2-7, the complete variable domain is KAGVTQTPRYLIKTRGQQVTLSCSPISGHRSVSWYQQTPGQGLQFLFEYFSETQRNKGNFPGRFSGRQFSNSRSEMNVSTLELGDSALYLCASSPWTGGYEQYFGPGTRLTVT.